This note documents a single T cell receptor (beta chain) sequence. The read falls 3 residues short of the CDR3 end, and the missing part is taken from the germline J gene. This entry belongs to a study of T cells in women clearing cervical HPV infection. Across the whole study: Case blood was drawn a median about 23 weeks after lesion detection.

MY09/MY11 PCR detected cervical HPV DNA; dot-blot assigned genotypes. Assay: immunoSEQ multiplex PCR; the TCRdb copy retains only in-frame clones and omits some. The sample totals about 30,000 clones. V was clipped by 4 bases and J by 7 bases, with 14 bases between them. Germline V gene data show CDR1 as SGHDT and CDR2 as YYEEEE. The CDR3 spans 14 residues. Sample: blood buffy coat. This TCR was sampled from a woman aged 18-70 years with a cervical HPV16 infection that either progressed to CIN3+ or cleared (not recorded which). V and J are TRBV5-6 and TRBJ2-2; D is unresolved. The CDR3 is CASSRTGIDGELFF. The CDR3 bases that were read are TGTGCCAGCAGCCGTACTGGTATCGACGGGGAG.